The next 5 T cell receptor beta chains were all read from a single sample in a study of T-cell reconstitution after alpha-beta-depleted transplantation in children. The TCRbeta library was prepared with unique molecular identifiers. TCRdb re-derived calls from the PCR reads in MiXCR, one entry per CDR3 protein. The table has around 8,600 distinct CDR3 sequences, approximately 16% seen once. The source was PBMCs, mostly from graft donor cells, collected 60 days after TCRalphabeta/CD19-depleted stem cell transplant. These receptors all come from a girl in the first two years of life who had a stem cell transplant for combined immunodeficiency, so the T cells may come from the graft donor.

Ten or more counts support this clonotype. The J gene is TRBJ1-1, the V gene TRBV23-1; D ambiguous. Being an ORF, TRBV23-1 has a function that is uncertain. The CDR3 is 16 residues long. V was shortened by 7 bases and J by 0 bases, with 18 bases between the two germline ends. CDR3 protein: CASTPTGPAVNTEAFF. The CDR3, as DNA: TGCGCCAGCACTCCCACCGGCCCCGCGGTGAACACTGAAGCTTTCTTT.

This clonotype was observed at least ten times. The chain combines TRBV12-3 or TRBV12-4 with TRBJ2-3; D gene ambiguous. This CDR3 region has 11 residues. V lost 3 bases and J lost 6, with 4 bases in between. The CDR3 sequence: CASSFGDTQYF. CDR3 DNA: TGTGCCAGCAGTTTCGGTGATACGCAGTATTTT.

J is TRBJ2-1 and V is TRBV7-9; D perhaps matches TRBD2 (5 bases). Trimming removed 5 bases at V and 5 bases at J, with 10 bases between. Germline CDR1 reads SEHNR; CDR2 reads FQNEAQ (reference sequence). The CDR3 consists of 13 residues. CDR3: CASSQRNHNEQFF. CDR3 bases: TGTGCCAGCAGCCAGCGGAATCACAATGAGCAGTTCTTC.

This clonotype was counted ten times or more. The chain links TRBV6-5 to TRBJ1-3, with no clear D. Germline CDR1 is MNHEY and CDR2 is SVGAGI. This CDR3 is 13 amino acids long. V dropped 8 bases and J dropped 9 bases, with 17 bases sitting between them. The CDR3 is CASGTGFPSTIYF. For the CDR3, the DNA is TGTGCCAGCGGTACTGGGTTTCCAAGCACCATATATTTT.

This clonotype has ten or more counts. The chain uses TRBV20-1 and TRBJ2-5; D is uncertain. From germline, CDR1 is DFQATT and CDR2 SNEGSKA (reference sequence). With 3 bases removed from V and 4 bases from J, the gap between germline ends came to 15 bases. This CDR3 comprises 14 residues. For the CDR3, the DNA is TGCAGTGCTAGGTCGACCGAGCTGCGAGAGACCCAGTACTTC. Protein sequence: CSARSTELRETQYF.